These T cell receptor beta chains were read from a single sample in a study of CD8 T cells in ankylosing spondylitis. TCRdb called the 5' RACE reads again in MiXCR, with one record for every CDR3 protein. The table lists some 220,000 distinct CDR3 sequences, around 8% of them singletons, with 4% to 5.5% in the top ten. The specimen was blood, either unsorted or a sorted T cell fraction (not recorded which). The receptors were sampled from a female donor with ankylosing spondylitis or in good health (not recorded which). Each CDR3 is given with its conserved first and last residue. The order of the fields is J gene, V gene, clone size, CDR3 protein. Clone size is given for some rows only: seen once, a few or many times, or a class if the clone is expanded.

j_call: TRBJ2-3
v_call: TRBV20-1
clone_size: many
cdr3_aa: CSAPPSSPSTDTQYF

j_call: TRBJ2-5
v_call: TRBV30
clone_size: many
cdr3_aa: CAWSVVMGGETQYF

j_call: TRBJ2-7
v_call: TRBV6-2/TRBV6-3
clone_size: few
cdr3_aa: CASSPHGDAYEQYF

j_call: TRBJ2-2
v_call: TRBV6-1
clone_size: many
cdr3_aa: CASTGLAYTLPGELFF

j_call: TRBJ2-7
v_call: TRBV3-1
clone_size: many
cdr3_aa: CASSQDLNGEQYF

j_call: TRBJ1-1
v_call: TRBV18
clone_size: many
cdr3_aa: CASSYDRGDTEAFF

j_call: TRBJ1-1
v_call: TRBV5-1
clone_size: many
cdr3_aa: CASSLEVGGMNTEAFF

j_call: TRBJ2-1
v_call: TRBV20-1
clone_size: few
cdr3_aa: CSARDYQKGDEQFF

j_call: TRBJ2-1
v_call: TRBV5-5
clone_size: few
cdr3_aa: CASSLGLAGGVNEQFF

j_call: TRBJ2-7
v_call: TRBV7-9
clone_size: many
cdr3_aa: CASSSTAGRGIYEQYF

j_call: TRBJ2-7
v_call: TRBV15
clone_size: many
cdr3_aa: CATSAASYEQYF

j_call: TRBJ2-1
v_call: TRBV30
clone_size: many
cdr3_aa: CAWSVLGHEQFF

j_call: TRBJ2-7
v_call: TRBV7-2
clone_size: .
cdr3_aa: CAGNNGQPYEQYF

j_call: TRBJ2-7
v_call: TRBV7-9
clone_size: few
cdr3_aa: CASSFEGRAYEQYF

j_call: TRBJ1-4
v_call: TRBV20-1
clone_size: many
cdr3_aa: CSARDIRTGIREKLFF

j_call: TRBJ2-5
v_call: TRBV10-3
clone_size: many
cdr3_aa: CASQVATQKETQYF

j_call: TRBJ1-2
v_call: TRBV27
clone_size: many
cdr3_aa: CASSLVGRQDYGYTF

j_call: TRBJ2-4
v_call: TRBV7-6
clone_size: many
cdr3_aa: CASSLGAEKNIQYF

j_call: TRBJ2-1
v_call: TRBV19
clone_size: few
cdr3_aa: CASSGNRGHEQFF

j_call: TRBJ1-4
v_call: TRBV7-2
clone_size: many
cdr3_aa: CASSWSATNEKLFF

j_call: TRBJ1-2
v_call: TRBV6-2/TRBV6-3
clone_size: many
cdr3_aa: CASSEGYGYTF

j_call: TRBJ2-5
v_call: TRBV15
clone_size: many
cdr3_aa: CATSGRETQYF

j_call: TRBJ2-1
v_call: TRBV7-2
clone_size: few
cdr3_aa: CASSLDSNEQFF

j_call: TRBJ2-1
v_call: TRBV7-9
clone_size: few
cdr3_aa: CASSSDWTSHNEQFF

j_call: TRBJ2-5
v_call: TRBV12-3/TRBV12-4
clone_size: many
cdr3_aa: CATLTSETQYF

j_call: TRBJ2-5
v_call: TRBV10-3
clone_size: many
cdr3_aa: CAITPGLASQETQYF

j_call: TRBJ2-3
v_call: TRBV5-1
clone_size: many
cdr3_aa: CASSRPSDTQYF

j_call: TRBJ2-5
v_call: TRBV5-1
clone_size: many
cdr3_aa: CASSFFQGETQYF

j_call: TRBJ2-1
v_call: TRBV10-3
clone_size: many
cdr3_aa: CAISESWSPHTEQFF

j_call: TRBJ2-1
v_call: TRBV12-3/TRBV12-4
clone_size: many
cdr3_aa: CASSSGTSGGSSYNEQFF

j_call: TRBJ2-7
v_call: TRBV20-1
clone_size: .
cdr3_aa: CSATRGGPYEQYF

j_call: TRBJ2-7
v_call: TRBV7-2
clone_size: .
cdr3_aa: CASGLRVGYEQYF

j_call: TRBJ2-1
v_call: TRBV5-1
clone_size: many
cdr3_aa: CASSSLAGGRNEQFF